The rows below give T cell receptor beta chains drawn from one sample of a study of blood T cells in healthy people across ages. TCRdb called the 5' RACE reads again in MiXCR, with one record for every CDR3 protein. In the table there are about 1.1 million distinct CDR3 sequences, around two fifths of which are singletons. The sample consisted of blood. The source of these receptors is a man younger than 30 in good health. Both conserved end residues are part of each CDR3. A D gene is named only where the DNA matches it firmly. Rows give clone size only sometimes, using once, few, many, or a class for an expanded clone.

v_call: TRBV20-1
j_call: TRBJ1-1
clone_size: .
cdr3_length: 13
d_call: .
cdr3_aa: CSASNQGRTEAFF
cdr3_nt: TGCAGTGCTAGTAACCAGGGGAGAACTGAAGCTTTCTTT

v_call: TRBV20-1
j_call: TRBJ2-1
clone_size: .
cdr3_length: 14
d_call: .
cdr3_aa: CSARDFSSYNEQFF
cdr3_nt: TGCAGTGCTAGAGATTTTAGCTCCTACAATGAGCAGTTCTTC

v_call: TRBV20-1
j_call: TRBJ1-2
clone_size: .
cdr3_length: 15
d_call: TRBD1
cdr3_aa: CSAVTEDRKNYGYTF
cdr3_nt: TGCAGTGCTGTTACCGAGGACAGGAAGAACTATGGCTACACCTTC

v_call: TRBV10-3
j_call: TRBJ2-2
clone_size: .
cdr3_length: 17
d_call: TRBD2
cdr3_aa: CAISDTKAGANTGELFF
cdr3_nt: TGTGCCATCAGTGACACGAAGGCGGGGGCGAACACCGGGGAGCTGTTTTTT

v_call: TRBV2
j_call: TRBJ2-6
clone_size: few
cdr3_length: 15
d_call: .
cdr3_aa: CASSSDGSGANVLTF
cdr3_nt: TGTGCCAGCAGTTCGGACGGCTCTGGGGCCAACGTCCTGACTTTC

v_call: TRBV25-1
j_call: TRBJ2-1
clone_size: .
cdr3_length: 13
d_call: .
cdr3_aa: CASSEIYNNEQFF
cdr3_nt: TGTGCCAGCAGTGAAATATATAACAATGAGCAGTTCTTC

v_call: TRBV5-1
j_call: TRBJ1-2
clone_size: .
cdr3_length: 15
d_call: TRBD1
cdr3_aa: CASSWGTAANYGYTF
cdr3_nt: TGCGCCAGCAGCTGGGGGACAGCTGCTAACTATGGCTACACCTTC

v_call: TRBV20-1
j_call: TRBJ1-5
clone_size: .
cdr3_length: 13
d_call: .
cdr3_aa: CSARGQYNQPQHF
cdr3_nt: TGCAGTGCTAGAGGACAGTACAATCAGCCCCAGCATTTT

v_call: TRBV2
j_call: TRBJ1-4
clone_size: few
cdr3_length: 15
d_call: .
cdr3_aa: CASSERGRGNEKLFF
cdr3_nt: TGTGCCAGCAGTGAACGGGGGAGGGGGAATGAAAAACTGTTTTTT

v_call: TRBV7-9
j_call: TRBJ2-3
clone_size: .
cdr3_length: 15
d_call: .
cdr3_aa: CASSSVKLEIDTQYF
cdr3_nt: TGTGCCAGCAGCTCAGTGAAACTAGAGATAGATACGCAGTATTTT

v_call: TRBV3-1
j_call: TRBJ2-3
clone_size: .
cdr3_length: 14
d_call: .
cdr3_aa: CASSQASLGDTQYF
cdr3_nt: TGTGCCAGCAGCCAAGCCAGTCTCGGGGATACGCAGTATTTT

v_call: TRBV6-2/TRBV6-3
j_call: TRBJ2-5
clone_size: few
cdr3_length: 11
d_call: .
cdr3_aa: CASLLQETQYF
cdr3_nt: TGTGCCAGCTTACTCCAAGAGACCCAGTACTTC

v_call: TRBV29-1
j_call: TRBJ2-1
clone_size: .
cdr3_length: 15
d_call: .
cdr3_aa: CSVEGGDGAYNEQFF
cdr3_nt: TGCAGCGTTGAAGGCGGGGACGGGGCCTACAATGAGCAGTTCTTC

v_call: TRBV6-1
j_call: TRBJ1-5
clone_size: few
cdr3_length: 15
d_call: .
cdr3_aa: CASSSQGFSNQPQHF
cdr3_nt: TGTGCCAGCAGTTCACAGGGCTTTAGCAATCAGCCCCAGCATTTT

v_call: TRBV7-2
j_call: TRBJ2-3
clone_size: .
cdr3_length: 16
d_call: .
cdr3_aa: CASRSGAGAAWDTQYF
cdr3_nt: TGTGCCAGCAGATCAGGGGCGGGGGCGGCGTGGGATACGCAGTATTTT

v_call: TRBV24-1
j_call: TRBJ2-1
clone_size: .
cdr3_length: 15
d_call: .
cdr3_aa: CATSVGRSSYNEQFF
cdr3_nt: TGTGCCACCAGTGTAGGGAGAAGCTCCTACAATGAGCAGTTCTTC

v_call: TRBV12-3/TRBV12-4
j_call: TRBJ1-4
clone_size: few
cdr3_length: 14
d_call: .
cdr3_aa: CASSFRGLAEKLFF
cdr3_nt: TGTGCCAGCAGTTTCCGAGGGCTAGCTGAAAAACTGTTTTTT

v_call: TRBV12-3/TRBV12-4
j_call: TRBJ1-2
clone_size: .
cdr3_length: 14
d_call: .
cdr3_aa: CASSFNRAGYGYTF
cdr3_nt: TGTGCCAGCAGTTTCAACAGGGCCGGCTATGGCTACACCTTC

v_call: TRBV20-1
j_call: TRBJ1-5
clone_size: few
cdr3_length: 13
d_call: .
cdr3_aa: CSAMKGGNQPQHF
cdr3_nt: TGCAGTGCTATGAAGGGGGGCAATCAGCCCCAGCATTTT

v_call: TRBV6-5
j_call: TRBJ2-3
clone_size: many
cdr3_length: 15
d_call: .
cdr3_aa: CASSYELESTDTQYF
cdr3_nt: TGTGCCAGCAGTTACGAGCTGGAAAGCACAGATACGCAGTATTTT

v_call: TRBV12-3/TRBV12-4
j_call: TRBJ2-4
clone_size: .
cdr3_length: 14
d_call: .
cdr3_aa: CASSLTYSVNIQYF
cdr3_nt: TGTGCCAGCAGTTTAACCTATTCTGTAAACATTCAGTACTTC

v_call: TRBV7-8
j_call: TRBJ2-1
clone_size: .
cdr3_length: 15
d_call: TRBD2
cdr3_aa: CASSLTSGEYNEQFF
cdr3_nt: TGTGCCAGCAGCTTGACTAGCGGGGAGTACAATGAGCAGTTCTTC

v_call: TRBV20-1
j_call: TRBJ2-3
clone_size: many
cdr3_length: 17
d_call: TRBD2
cdr3_aa: CSASDLKGGGAPDTQYF
cdr3_nt: TGCAGTGCTAGCGATCTTAAAGGCGGGGGGGCCCCAGATACGCAGTATTTT

v_call: TRBV21-1
j_call: TRBJ1-2
clone_size: few
cdr3_length: 16
d_call: .
cdr3_aa: CASSKVSRQGAYGYTF
cdr3_nt: TGTGCCAGCAGCAAAGTGTCGCGACAGGGGGCCTATGGCTACACCTTC

v_call: TRBV10-3
j_call: TRBJ1-4
clone_size: few
cdr3_length: 12
d_call: .
cdr3_aa: CAISESTERLFF
cdr3_nt: TGTGCCATCAGTGAGTCGACTGAAAGGTTGTTTTTT

v_call: TRBV6-5
j_call: TRBJ2-7
clone_size: many
cdr3_length: 13
d_call: TRBD1
cdr3_aa: CASSYGTGYEQYF
cdr3_nt: TGTGCCAGCAGTTACGGGACAGGGTACGAGCAGTACTTC

v_call: TRBV9
j_call: TRBJ2-3
clone_size: .
cdr3_length: 16
d_call: .
cdr3_aa: CASSPRLAASTDTQYF
cdr3_nt: TGTGCCAGCAGTCCTAGGCTAGCCGCAAGCACAGATACGCAGTATTTT

v_call: TRBV14
j_call: TRBJ2-7
clone_size: .
cdr3_length: 14
d_call: .
cdr3_aa: CASSHWLTGYEQYF
cdr3_nt: TGTGCCAGCAGCCACTGGCTGACAGGTTACGAGCAGTACTTC

v_call: TRBV29-1
j_call: TRBJ2-1
clone_size: few
cdr3_length: 18
d_call: TRBD1
cdr3_aa: CSVEEIFQTGELVNEQFF
cdr3_nt: TGCAGCGTTGAGGAAATCTTTCAGACAGGGGAGTTGGTCAATGAGCAGTTCTTC

v_call: TRBV11-2
j_call: TRBJ2-3
clone_size: many
cdr3_length: 13
d_call: .
cdr3_aa: CASSLDNTDTQYF
cdr3_nt: TGTGCCAGCAGCTTAGACAACACAGATACGCAGTATTTT

v_call: TRBV3-1
j_call: TRBJ2-5
clone_size: few
cdr3_length: 15
d_call: .
cdr3_aa: CASSQGGTFQETQYF
cdr3_nt: TGTGCCAGCAGCCAAGGCGGGACGTTCCAAGAGACCCAGTACTTC